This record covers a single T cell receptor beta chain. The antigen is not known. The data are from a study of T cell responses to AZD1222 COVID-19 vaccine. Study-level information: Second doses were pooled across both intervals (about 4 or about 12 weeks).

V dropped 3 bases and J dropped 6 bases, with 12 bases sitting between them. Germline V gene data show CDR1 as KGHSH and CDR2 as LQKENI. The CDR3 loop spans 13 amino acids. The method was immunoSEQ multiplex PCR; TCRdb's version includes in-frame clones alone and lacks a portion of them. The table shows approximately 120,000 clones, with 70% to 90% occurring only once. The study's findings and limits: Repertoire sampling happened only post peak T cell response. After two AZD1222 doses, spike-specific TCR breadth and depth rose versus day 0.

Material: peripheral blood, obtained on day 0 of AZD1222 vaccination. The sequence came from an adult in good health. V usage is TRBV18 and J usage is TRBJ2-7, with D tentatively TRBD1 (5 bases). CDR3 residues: CASSPVPQGEQYF. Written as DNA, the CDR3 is TGTGCCAGCTCACCCGTGCCGCAGGGCGAGCAGTACTTC.